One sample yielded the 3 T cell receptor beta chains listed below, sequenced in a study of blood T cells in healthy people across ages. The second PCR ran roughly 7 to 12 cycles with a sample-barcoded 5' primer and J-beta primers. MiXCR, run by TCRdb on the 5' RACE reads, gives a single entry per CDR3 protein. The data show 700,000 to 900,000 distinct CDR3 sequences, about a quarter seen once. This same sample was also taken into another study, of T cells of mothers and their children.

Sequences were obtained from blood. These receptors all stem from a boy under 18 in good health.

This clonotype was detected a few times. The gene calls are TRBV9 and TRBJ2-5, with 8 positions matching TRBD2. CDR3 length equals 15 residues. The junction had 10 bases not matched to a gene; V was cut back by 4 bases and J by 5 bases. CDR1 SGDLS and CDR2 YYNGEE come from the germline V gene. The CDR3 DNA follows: TGTGCCAGCAGCCATTTCGGGGGGGCTGGGGAGACCCAGTACTTC. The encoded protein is CASSHFGGAGETQYF.

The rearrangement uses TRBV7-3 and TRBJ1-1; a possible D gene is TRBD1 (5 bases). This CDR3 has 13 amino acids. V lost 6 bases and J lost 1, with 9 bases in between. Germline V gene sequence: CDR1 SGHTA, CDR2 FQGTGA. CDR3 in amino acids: CASSRGANTEAFF. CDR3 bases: TGTGCCAGCAGTAGAGGGGCGAACACTGAAGCTTTCTTT.

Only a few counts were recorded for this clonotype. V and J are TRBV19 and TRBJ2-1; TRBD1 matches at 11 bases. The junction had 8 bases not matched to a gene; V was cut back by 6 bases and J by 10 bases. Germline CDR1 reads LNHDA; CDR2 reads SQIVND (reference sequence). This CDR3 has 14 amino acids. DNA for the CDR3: TGTGCCAGTAGGTGGACAGGGGGCTTAGGGGAGCAGTTCTTC. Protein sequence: CASRWTGGLGEQFF.